This T cell receptor beta chain was sequenced during a study of blood T cell repertoires in COVID-19. In the study's own analysis: Nucleated cell counts were estimated from reference gene primer amplification. The assay was immunoSEQ multiplex PCR, and TCRdb's table has in-frame clones only and misses some. D and trimming were read from the DNA, whereas the V and J calls and clone size are those reported in that table. Of roughly 400,000 clones listed, more than 70% are singletons. The V and J ends lost 2 bases and 1 base, in that order; junction bases with no gene match: 8. The CDR3 totals 17 residues. The germline V gene has CDR1 SGHTA and CDR2 FQGNSA.

Sequencing was carried out using peripheral blood. The chain has TRBV7-2 and TRBJ2-1, with 7 bases aligning to TRBD2. This clonotype originated in a woman between 55 and 75 years old with COVID-19, enrolled during active disease. CDR3 coding DNA: TGTGCCAGCAGCTTACGGCCGGGACTACGTTCCTACAATGAGCAGTTCTTC. Its translation is CASSLRPGLRSYNEQFF.